The clone carrying this T cell receptor (beta chain) has ten or more counts. Antigen: not known. These data originate in a study of molecular identifiers for immune sequencing clone quantification. The V segment lost 4 bases and the J segment 2 bases; nucleotides outside the gene matches: 7. The germline V gene has CDR1 SGHDT and CDR2 YYEEEE. The CDR3 covers 15 residues. Notes on the study in general: Clones with over 20 RNA copies captured over 99% of effector molecules but under 1% of naive ones. Highly expanded clone sizes could be underestimated by identical TCR molecules sharing a barcode.

From the PCR reads, TCRdb called clonotypes with MiXCR, one entry per CDR3 protein. The table records around 86,000 distinct CDR3 sequences, around 20% of them present only once. Sequencing was carried out using naive CD8+ T cells from blood, with Jurkat cell RNA spiked in. Noted subset: FACS-sorted CD8+CD4-CCR7+CD45RA+ naive T cells. The chain joins TRBV5-6 to TRBJ2-7; the match to TRBD2 covers 9 bases. The TCR originated in a human donor in good health. Some libraries in this study had Jurkat cell RNA spiked in. CDR3 coding DNA: TGTGCCAGCAGCCAGGCTCTAGCGGGGCCCTACGAGCAGTACTTC. The encoded protein is CASSQALAGPYEQYF. The whole variable domain, filled in from reference TRBV5-6 and TRBJ2-7, reads DAGVTQSPTHLIKTRGQQVTLRCSPKSGHDTVSWYQQALGQGPQFIFQYYEEEERQRGNFPDRFSGHQFPNYSSELNVNALLLGDSALYLCASSQALAGPYEQYFGPGTRLTVT.